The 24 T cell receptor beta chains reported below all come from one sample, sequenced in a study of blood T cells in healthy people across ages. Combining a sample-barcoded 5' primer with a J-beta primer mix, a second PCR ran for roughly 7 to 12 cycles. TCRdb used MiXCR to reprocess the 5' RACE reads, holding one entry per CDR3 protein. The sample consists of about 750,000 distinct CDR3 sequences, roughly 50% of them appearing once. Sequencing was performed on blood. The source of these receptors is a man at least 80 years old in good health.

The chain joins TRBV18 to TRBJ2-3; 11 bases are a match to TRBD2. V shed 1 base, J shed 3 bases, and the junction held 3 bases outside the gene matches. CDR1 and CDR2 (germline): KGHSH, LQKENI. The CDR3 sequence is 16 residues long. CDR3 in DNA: TGTGCCAGCTCACCACAAATAGCGGGAGGGACAGATACGCAGTATTTT. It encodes CASSPQIAGGTDTQYF.

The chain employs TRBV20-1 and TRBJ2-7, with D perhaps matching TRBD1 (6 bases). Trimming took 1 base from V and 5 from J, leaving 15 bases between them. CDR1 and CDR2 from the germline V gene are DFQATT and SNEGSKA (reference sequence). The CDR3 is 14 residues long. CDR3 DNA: TGCAGTGCTAGAGGGGGACAACTCCTGCACGAGCAGTACTTC. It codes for CSARGGQLLHEQYF.

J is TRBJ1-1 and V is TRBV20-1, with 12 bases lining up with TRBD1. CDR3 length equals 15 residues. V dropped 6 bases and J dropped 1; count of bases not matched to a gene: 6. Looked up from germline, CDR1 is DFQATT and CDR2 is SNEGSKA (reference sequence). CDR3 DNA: TGCAGTGCGCCGGGACAGGGGGCGGCGAACACTGAAGCTTTCTTT. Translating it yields CSAPGQGAANTEAFF.

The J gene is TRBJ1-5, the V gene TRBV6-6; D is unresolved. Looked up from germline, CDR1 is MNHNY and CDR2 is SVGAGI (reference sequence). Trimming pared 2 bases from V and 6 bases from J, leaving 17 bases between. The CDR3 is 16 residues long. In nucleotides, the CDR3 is TGTGCCAGCAGTTACCCCGGAGGTAGGCCGCCTCAGCCCCAGCATTTT. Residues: CASSYPGGRPPQPQHF.

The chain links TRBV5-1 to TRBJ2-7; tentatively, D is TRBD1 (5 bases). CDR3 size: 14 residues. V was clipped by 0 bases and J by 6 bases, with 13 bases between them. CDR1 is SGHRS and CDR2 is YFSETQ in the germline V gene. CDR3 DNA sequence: TGCGCCAGCAGCTTGGCAATAGTTGGGGCCGAGCAGTACTTC. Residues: CASSLAIVGAEQYF.

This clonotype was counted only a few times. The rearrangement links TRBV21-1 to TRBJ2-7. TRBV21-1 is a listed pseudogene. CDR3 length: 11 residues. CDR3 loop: CASRYYYEQYF. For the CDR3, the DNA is TGTGCCAGCAGATATTACTACGAGCAGTACTTC.

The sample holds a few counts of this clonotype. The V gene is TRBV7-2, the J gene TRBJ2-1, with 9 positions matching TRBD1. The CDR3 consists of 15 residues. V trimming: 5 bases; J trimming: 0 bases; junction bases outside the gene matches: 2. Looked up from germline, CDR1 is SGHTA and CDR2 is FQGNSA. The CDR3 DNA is TGTGCCAGCAGCATGGACAGGGGCTCCTACAATGAGCAGTTCTTC. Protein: CASSMDRGSYNEQFF. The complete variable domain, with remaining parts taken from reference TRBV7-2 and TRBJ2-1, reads GAGVSQSPSNKVTEKGKDVELRCDPISGHTALYWYRQSLGQGLEFLIYFQGNSAPDKSGLPSDRFSAERTGGSVSTLTIQRTQQEDSAVYLCASSMDRGSYNEQFFGPGTRLTVL.

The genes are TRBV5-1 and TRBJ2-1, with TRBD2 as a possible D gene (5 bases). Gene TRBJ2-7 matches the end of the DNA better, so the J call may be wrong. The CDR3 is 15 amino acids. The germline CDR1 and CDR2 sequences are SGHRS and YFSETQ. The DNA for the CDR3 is TGCGCCAGCAGCCAACTTAGCGTAGTCAAGAATGAGCAGTACTTC. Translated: CASSQLSVVKNEQYF.

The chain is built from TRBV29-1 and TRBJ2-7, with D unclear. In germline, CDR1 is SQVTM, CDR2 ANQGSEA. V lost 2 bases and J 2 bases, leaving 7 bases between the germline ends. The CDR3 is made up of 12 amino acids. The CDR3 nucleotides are TGCAGCGTTGAACCTGGGCCCTACGAGCAGTACTTC. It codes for CSVEPGPYEQYF.

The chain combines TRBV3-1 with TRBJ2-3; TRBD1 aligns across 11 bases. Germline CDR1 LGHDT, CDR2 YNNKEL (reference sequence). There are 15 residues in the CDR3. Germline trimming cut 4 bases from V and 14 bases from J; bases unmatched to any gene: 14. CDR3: CASSPGTGGGRYAYF. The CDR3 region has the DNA TGTGCCAGCAGCCCCGGGACAGGGGGGGGAAGATACGCGTATTTT.

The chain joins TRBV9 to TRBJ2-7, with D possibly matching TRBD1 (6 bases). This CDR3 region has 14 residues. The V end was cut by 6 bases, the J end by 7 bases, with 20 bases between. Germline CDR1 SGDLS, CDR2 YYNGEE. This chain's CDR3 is CASTPGAGTKEQYF. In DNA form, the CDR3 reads TGTGCCAGCACCCCAGGGGCAGGGACGAAAGAGCAGTACTTC.

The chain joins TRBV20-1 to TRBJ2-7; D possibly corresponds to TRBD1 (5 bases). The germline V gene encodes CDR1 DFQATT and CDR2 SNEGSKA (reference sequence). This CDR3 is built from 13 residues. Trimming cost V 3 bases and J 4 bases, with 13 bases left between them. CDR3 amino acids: CSASRLSGYEQYF. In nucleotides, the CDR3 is TGCAGTGCTAGCCGCCTCTCAGGGTACGAGCAGTACTTC.

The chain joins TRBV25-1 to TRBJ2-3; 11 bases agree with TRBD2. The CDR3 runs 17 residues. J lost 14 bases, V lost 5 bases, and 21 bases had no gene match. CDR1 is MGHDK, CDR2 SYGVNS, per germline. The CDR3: CASSNPTGLAGYRYAYF. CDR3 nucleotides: TGTGCCAGCAGTAACCCTACCGGACTAGCGGGCTACAGATACGCGTATTTT.

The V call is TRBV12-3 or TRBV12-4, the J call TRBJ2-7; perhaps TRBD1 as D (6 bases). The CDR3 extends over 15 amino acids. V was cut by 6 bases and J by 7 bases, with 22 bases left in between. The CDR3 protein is CASSQGRVKGDEQYF. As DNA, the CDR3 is TGTGCCAGCAGCCAGGGGCGGGTTAAGGGGGATGAGCAGTACTTC.

CDR3 sequence (DNA): TGTGCCAGCAGCCCTGATTGGAGACCATCCTACGAGCAGTACTTC. Translating it yields CASSPDWRPSYEQYF. V gene TRBV7-9 combines with J gene TRBJ2-7; D ambiguous. The germline CDR1 and CDR2 sequences are SEHNR and FQNEAQ (reference sequence). Between the trimmed V and J ends, which lost 5 bases and 1 base, there was a span of 15 bases. CDR3 size: 15 residues.

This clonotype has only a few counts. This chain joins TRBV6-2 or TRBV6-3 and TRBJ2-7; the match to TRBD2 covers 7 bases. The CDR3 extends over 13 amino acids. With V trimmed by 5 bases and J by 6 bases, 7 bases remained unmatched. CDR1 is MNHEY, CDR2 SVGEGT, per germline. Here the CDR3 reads CASSTPIAGEQYF. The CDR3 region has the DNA TGTGCCAGCAGTACCCCCATAGCGGGCGAGCAGTACTTC.

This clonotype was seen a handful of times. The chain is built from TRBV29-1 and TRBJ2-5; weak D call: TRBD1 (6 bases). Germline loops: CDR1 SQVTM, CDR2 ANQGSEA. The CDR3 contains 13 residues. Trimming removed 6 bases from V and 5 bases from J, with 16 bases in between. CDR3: CSVSDGGLETQYF. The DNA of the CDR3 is TGCAGCGTATCTGATGGGGGCCTGGAGACCCAGTACTTC.

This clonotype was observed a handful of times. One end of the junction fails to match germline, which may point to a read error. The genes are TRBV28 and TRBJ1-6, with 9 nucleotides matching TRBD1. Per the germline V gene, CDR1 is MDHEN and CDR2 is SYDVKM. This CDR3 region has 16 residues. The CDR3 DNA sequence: TGTACCAGCAGTTCCGGGACAGGGACCTATAATTCACCCCTCCACTTT. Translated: CTSSSGTGTYNSPLHF.

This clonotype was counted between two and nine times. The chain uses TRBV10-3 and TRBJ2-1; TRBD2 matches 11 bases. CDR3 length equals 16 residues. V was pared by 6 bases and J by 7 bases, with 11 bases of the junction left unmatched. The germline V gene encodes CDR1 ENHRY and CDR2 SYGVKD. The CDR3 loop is CAISITGTSGMNEQFF. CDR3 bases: TGTGCCATCAGCATAACCGGGACTAGCGGTATGAATGAGCAGTTCTTC.

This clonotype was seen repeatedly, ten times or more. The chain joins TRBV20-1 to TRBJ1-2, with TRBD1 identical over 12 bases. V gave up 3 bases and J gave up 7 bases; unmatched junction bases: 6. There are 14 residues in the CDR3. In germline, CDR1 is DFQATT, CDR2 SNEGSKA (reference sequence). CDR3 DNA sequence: TGCAGTGCTAGCGGCGGGACAGGGGGCTTTGGCTACACCTTC. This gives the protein CSASGGTGGFGYTF.

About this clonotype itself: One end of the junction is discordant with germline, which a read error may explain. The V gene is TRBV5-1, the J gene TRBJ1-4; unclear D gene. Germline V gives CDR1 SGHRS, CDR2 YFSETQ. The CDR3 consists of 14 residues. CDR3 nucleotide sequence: TGCGCCAGCAGGTTGGAACAGCCGAATGAAAAACTGTTTTTT. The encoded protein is CASRLEQPNEKLFF. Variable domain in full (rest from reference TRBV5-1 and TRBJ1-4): KAGVTQTPRYLIKTRGQQVTLSCSPISGHRSVSWYQQTPGQGLQFLFEYFSETQRNKGNFPGRFSGRQFSNSRSEMNVSTLELGDSALYLCASRLEQPNEKLFFGSGTQLSVL.

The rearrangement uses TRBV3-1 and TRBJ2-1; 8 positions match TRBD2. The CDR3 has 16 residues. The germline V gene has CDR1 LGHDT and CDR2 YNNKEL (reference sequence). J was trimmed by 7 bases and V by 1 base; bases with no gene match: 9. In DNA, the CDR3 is TGTGCCAGCAGCCAAGCTCCGGGAGGGAACCTGAATGAGCAGTTCTTC. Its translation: CASSQAPGGNLNEQFF.

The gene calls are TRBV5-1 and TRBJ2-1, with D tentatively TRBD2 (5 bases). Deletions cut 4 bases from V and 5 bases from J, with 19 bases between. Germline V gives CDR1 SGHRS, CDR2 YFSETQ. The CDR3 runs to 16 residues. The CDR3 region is CASSPNPTGVNNEQFF. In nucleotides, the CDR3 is TGCGCCAGCAGCCCAAACCCAACCGGGGTTAACAATGAGCAGTTCTTC. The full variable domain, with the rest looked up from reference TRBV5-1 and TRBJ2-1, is KAGVTQTPRYLIKTRGQQVTLSCSPISGHRSVSWYQQTPGQGLQFLFEYFSETQRNKGNFPGRFSGRQFSNSRSEMNVSTLELGDSALYLCASSPNPTGVNNEQFFGPGTRLTVL.

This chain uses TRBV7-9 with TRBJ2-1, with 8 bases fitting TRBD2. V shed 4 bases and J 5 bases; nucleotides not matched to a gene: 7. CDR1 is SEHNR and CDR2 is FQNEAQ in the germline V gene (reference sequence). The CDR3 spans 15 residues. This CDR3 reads CASSSAGAQNNEQFF. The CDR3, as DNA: TGTGCCAGCAGCTCAGCGGGAGCCCAGAACAATGAGCAGTTCTTC.